This T cell receptor beta chain was retrieved from a study of blood T cell repertoires in COVID-19. Study-level background: Some COVID-19 samples were acute and others convalescent; all came from the United States, Italy and Spain.

The CDR3 runs to 14 residues. Trimming stripped 0 bases from V and 1 base from J, with 7 bases between. Germline V gene data show CDR1 as SGHTA and CDR2 as FQGNSA. Per the original data handling: From reference gene primer amplification, estimates of nucleated cell counts were derived. Sequenced by immunoSEQ multiplex PCR; TCRdb stores in-frame clones only, minus some. V and J calls and clone size are as listed in that table; D and trimming were resolved from the DNA. The sample includes nearly 25,000 clones, about 76% of them seen just once. Sequenced material: peripheral blood. The TCR comes from a man in his 70s with acute or convalescent COVID-19. The chain links TRBV7-2 to TRBJ2-7; possibly TRBD1 for D (5 bases). Here the CDR3 DNA reads TGTGCCAGCAGCTTAGCGAGACAGTCCTACGAGCAGTACTTC. It is translated as CASSLARQSYEQYF.